The clone carrying this TCR beta chain was observed a handful of times. Its target is unknown. These data originate in a study of Graves' ophthalmopathy and Graves' hyperthyroidism. Study-level information: Peripheral blood was gathered at the point of initial diagnosis, before any treatment started. Study-level findings and limits: The model reached 70.59% sensitivity and approximately 72% specificity for predicting ophthalmopathy progression. Blood contained most expanded thyroid clonotypes exceeding 0.001 frequency. A 13-signature model separated ophthalmopathy from stable hyperthyroidism, just over 85% sensitivity, 81.08% specificity.

Beta-chain TCR CDR3 regions were amplified from RNA transcripts. Second-round multiplex PCR came after first-round RT-PCR with HTBI primers. TCRdb re-derived calls from the multiplex PCR reads in MiXCR, one entry per CDR3 protein. The sample shows hundreds of thousands of distinct CDR3 sequences, roughly 20% of them seen only once. Sample: peripheral blood. The origin of this receptor is a woman between 18 and 29 years old with stable Graves' hyperthyroidism.

For the CDR3, the DNA is TGTGCCAGCAGCCCTAGCGGGAGGGGCTCCTACGAGCAGTACTTC. Amino acids: CASSPSGRGSYEQYF. J is TRBJ2-7 and V is TRBV27, with TRBD2 identical over 12 bases. Germline CDR1 is MNHEY and CDR2 is SMNVEV (reference sequence). The CDR3 totals 15 residues. Trimming removed 6 bases from V and 0 bases from J; junction bases left unmatched: 3.